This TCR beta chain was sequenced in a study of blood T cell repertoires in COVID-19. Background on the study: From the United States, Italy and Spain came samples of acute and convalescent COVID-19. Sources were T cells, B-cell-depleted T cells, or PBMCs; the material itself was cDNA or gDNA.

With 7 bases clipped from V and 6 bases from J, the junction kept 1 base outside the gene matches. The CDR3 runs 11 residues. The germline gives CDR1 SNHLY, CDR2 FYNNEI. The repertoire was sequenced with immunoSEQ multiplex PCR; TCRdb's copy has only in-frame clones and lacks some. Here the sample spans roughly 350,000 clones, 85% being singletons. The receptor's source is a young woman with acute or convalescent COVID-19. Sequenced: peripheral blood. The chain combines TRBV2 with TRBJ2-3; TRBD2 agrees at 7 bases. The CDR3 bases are TGTGCCAGCACCGGGAGGGATACGCAGTATTTT. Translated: CASTGRDTQYF.